This TCR beta chain originates from a study of OX40 agonist ivuxolimab in advanced cancers. About this clone: Its antigen remains unidentified.

Assay used: immunoSEQ multiplex PCR; TCRdb lists only in-frame clones, some missing. The data contain some 150,000 clones, roughly 91% of them singletons. Study results and caveats: The study found among the lowest clonal expansion in partial responders at 0.1-3.0 mg/kg. Low levels of normalized T-cell clonal expansion also appeared in some nonresponders. Researchers did not determine the expanded peripheral T cells' antigen specificity.

The junction had 8 bases not matched to a gene; V was cut back by 7 bases and J by 2 bases. Germline V gene sequence: CDR1 MNHNS, CDR2 SASEGT. The length of the CDR3 is 14 residues. The sequence derives from an adult with an advanced solid tumor such as melanoma, head and neck, liver or kidney cancer. The source material was CD4+ or CD8+ T cells sorted from blood, sampled in a trial of the OX40 agonist ivuxolimab. This chain links TRBV6-1 with TRBJ2-7, with 7 bases aligning to TRBD1. The CDR3 bases are TGTGCCAGCAACCCGGACAGGTCTACCTACGAGCAGTACTTC. Residues: CASNPDRSTYEQYF.